This T cell receptor (beta chain) came from a study of blood T cell repertoires in COVID-19. Study as a whole: The analysed material was cDNA or gDNA that came from T cells, B-cell-depleted T cells, or PBMCs.

This clone has only a few counts. The germline V gene encodes CDR1 MNHEY and CDR2 SMNVEV (reference sequence). Trimming cost V 3 bases and J 5 bases; bases outside gene matches: 10. The CDR3 runs 16 residues. Ages ranged from about 18 to 89 years, with residence in 24 US areas. In the authors' workflow: Reference gene primer amplification gave nucleated cell count estimates. TCRdb's copy holds only in-frame clones and misses some; the assay was immunoSEQ multiplex PCR. V, J and clone size are taken as reported in that table, and D and trimming were inferred from the DNA itself. The sample lists approximately 220,000 clones; roughly 87% were seen once.

The chain employs TRBV27 and TRBJ2-7, with TRBD2 matching over 10 bases. The specimen was PBMCs or T cells enriched from blood (not recorded which). The receptor comes from a woman aged 25 to 39 with acute COVID-19. CDR3 coding DNA: TGTGCCAGCAGTTTTTCCTACGGACTAGCGGATAACGAGCAGTACTTC. It is translated as CASSFSYGLADNEQYF.